The clone carrying this T cell receptor beta chain was counted ten times or more. Given a much more abundant clone one base away, this may be a read error. Trimming cost V 3 bases and J 11 bases; bases outside gene matches: 8. The length of the CDR3 is 14 residues. CDR1 is MNHEY and CDR2 is SMNVEV in the germline V gene (reference sequence). Next came a second PCR, run for about 7 to 11 cycles, which used a sample-barcoded 5' primer along with a J-beta primer mix. Each cDNA molecule received a tag from a template-switch adaptor that had 12 random nucleotides. TCRdb independently ran MiXCR on the 5' RACE reads; one entry per CDR3 protein. The table has hundreds of thousands of distinct CDR3 sequences, around 42% seen once. This record comes from a study of blood T cells in healthy people across ages. In terms of origin and age, donors were healthy Caucasian individuals from Russia aged about 6 to 90.

V is TRBV27 and J is TRBJ2-1; 9 bases line up with TRBD2. The sequencing sample was made of blood. The sequence was obtained from a man aged 55 to 70 in good health. CDR3 region: CASSLRAGGRKQFF. The CDR3, as DNA: TGTGCCAGCAGTTTGAGAGCGGGGGGCCGAAAGCAGTTCTTC.